This T cell receptor (beta chain) is from a study of T-cell memory formation after mild COVID-19. MiXCR, applied by TCRdb to the 5' RACE reads, yields one record per CDR3 protein. The sample records roughly 350,000 distinct CDR3 sequences, roughly 21% being singletons. V was clipped by 4 bases and J by 4 bases, with 11 bases between them. CDR3 size: 12 residues. In germline, CDR1 is SQVTM, CDR2 ANQGSEA. Sequenced: PBMCs or a T cell subset sorted from them (not recorded which). The sequence came from an adult woman who had mild COVID-19 (a few samples of this study predate the infection). Cell type and time point are not known. V and J are TRBV29-1 and TRBJ2-7; a possible D gene is TRBD1 (6 bases). Here the CDR3 DNA reads TGCAGCGTTGGGACAGTTTATTACGAGCAGTACTTC. Translated: CSVGTVYYEQYF.